The source of this TCR beta chain is a study of CD8 T cells in ankylosing spondylitis. Molecular-barcoded quantitative 5'-RACE produced these TCR beta libraries. TCRdb itself ran the 5' RACE reads through MiXCR, one entry per CDR3 protein. Of around 88,000 distinct CDR3 sequences in the sample, 8.5% to 9% were seen once. The V end was cut by 4 bases, the J end by 4 bases, with 13 bases between. Germline CDR1 reads SGHRS; CDR2 reads YFSETQ. The CDR3 runs to 14 residues. There are many counts of this clonotype. Its antigen is unknown. Findings and caveats of the study: CD8+ cells made up the disease-linked clones, which were relatively rare in peripheral blood. In ankylosing spondylitis patients, matched synovial fluid reportedly showed significant enrichment of disease-linked clones.

The chain links TRBV5-1 to TRBJ2-3; D gene uncertain. The sequencing sample was made of blood, either unsorted or a sorted T cell fraction (not recorded which). The source is a male donor with ankylosing spondylitis or in good health (not recorded which). The chain's CDR3 is CASSPGRAPDTQYF. CDR3 in DNA: TGCGCCAGCAGCCCCGGCCGAGCGCCAGATACGCAGTATTTT. The full variable domain, its missing parts supplied by reference TRBV5-1 and TRBJ2-3, is KAGVTQTPRYLIKTRGQQVTLSCSPISGHRSVSWYQQTPGQGLQFLFEYFSETQRNKGNFPGRFSGRQFSNSRSEMNVSTLELGDSALYLCASSPGRAPDTQYFGPGTRLTVL.